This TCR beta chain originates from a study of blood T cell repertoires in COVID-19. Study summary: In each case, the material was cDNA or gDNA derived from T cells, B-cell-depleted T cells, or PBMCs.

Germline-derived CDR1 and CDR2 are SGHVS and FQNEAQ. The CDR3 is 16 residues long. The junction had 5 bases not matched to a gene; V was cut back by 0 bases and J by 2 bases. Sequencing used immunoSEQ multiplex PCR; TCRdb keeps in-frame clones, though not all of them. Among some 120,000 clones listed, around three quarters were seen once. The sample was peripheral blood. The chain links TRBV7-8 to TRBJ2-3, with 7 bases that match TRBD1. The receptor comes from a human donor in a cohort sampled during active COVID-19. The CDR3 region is CASSLATGTDTDTQYF. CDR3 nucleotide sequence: TGTGCCAGCAGCTTAGCGACAGGGACCGACACAGATACGCAGTATTTT. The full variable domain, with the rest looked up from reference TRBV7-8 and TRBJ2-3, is GAGVSQSPRYKVAKRGQDVALRCDPISGHVSLFWYQQALGQGPEFLTYFQNEAQLDKSGLPSDRFFAERPEGSVSTLKIQRTQQEDSAVYLCASSLATGTDTDTQYFGPGTRLTVL.